The clone carrying this T cell receptor (beta chain) was counted ten times or more. As yet, its antigen is unknown. This specimen comes from a study of neurological immune-mediated disorders. TCRdb fed the 5' RACE reads into MiXCR, producing one record per CDR3 protein. The sample lists 50,000 to 80,000 distinct CDR3 sequences; 3.4% were seen once. The CDR3 has 18 amino acids. Germline V gene data show CDR1 as SGHRS and CDR2 as YFSETQ. V was pared by 1 base and J by 2 bases, with 10 bases of the junction left unmatched. The study's findings and limits: The greatest TCR clonal expansion occurred in HTLV-1-associated myelopathy and the least in multiple sclerosis, which fell below healthy controls. When the repertoires were sorted by phylogenetic grouping, those of 18 of 34 multiple sclerosis patients ended up in one related-CDR3 cluster, a possible signature.

Input material: PBMCs. This chain uses TRBV5-1 with TRBJ2-3; 10 positions match TRBD2. The clonotype comes from a man aged 35-49 years with multiple sclerosis. The CDR3 nucleotides are TGCGCCAGCAGCTTGCCCCCAGGGGGGACTAGCGCCACAGATACGCAGTATTTT. It encodes CASSLPPGGTSATDTQYF.